This section outlines one T cell receptor (beta chain) sequence together with its context. One end of the junction varies from germline; a read error may be responsible. These data originate in a study of tumor-infiltrating lymphocytes in primary liver carcinoma. Looking at the study overall: Tumors were stage T1-T3 N0M0, about 4.2 to 10 cm across.

The CDR3 has 15 residues. CDR1 is MNHEY and CDR2 is SVGAGI in the germline V gene. Starting material for RNA and DNA co-extraction consisted of about 17-32 mg of unsorted bulk tissue. cDNA specific to TCR beta was made from 500 ng of total RNA, with a constant-region primer employed for priming. Slightly modified ARM-PCR with three nested multiplex PCR rounds yielded TCR beta libraries. The first two PCR rounds, roughly 9 cycles each, used TRBV1-TRBV30 forward primers and a C-beta reverse primer. TCRdb analysed the multiplex PCR reads with MiXCR anew, one entry per CDR3 protein. Altogether tens of thousands of distinct CDR3 sequences are present, around 69% being singletons, with the ten largest covering around 44%.

The V call is TRBV6-5, the J call TRBJ1-1, with D possibly matching TRBD1 (6 bases). This sequence originates from a man between 35 and 55 years old with primary liver carcinoma and hepatitis B virus infection. Sequencing was carried out using liver tumor tissue from sampling region 4. Subset denoted: tumor region T4, right-lateral pole. The DNA of the CDR3 is TGTACCAGCAGTTACATCGGGGGCATGAACACTGAAGCTTTCTTT. This translates into CTSSYIGGMNTEAFF.